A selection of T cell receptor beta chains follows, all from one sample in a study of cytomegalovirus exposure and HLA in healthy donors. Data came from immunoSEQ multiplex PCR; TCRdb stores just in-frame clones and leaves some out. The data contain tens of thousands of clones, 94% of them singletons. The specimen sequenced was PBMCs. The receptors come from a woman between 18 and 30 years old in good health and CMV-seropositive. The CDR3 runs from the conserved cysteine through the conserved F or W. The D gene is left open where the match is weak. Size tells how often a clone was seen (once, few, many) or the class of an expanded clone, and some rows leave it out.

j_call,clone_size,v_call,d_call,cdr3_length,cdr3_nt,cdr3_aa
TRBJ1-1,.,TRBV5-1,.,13,TGCGCCAGCAGCCCGGGATCGAACACTGAAGCTTTCTTT,CASSPGSNTEAFF
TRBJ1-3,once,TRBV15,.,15,TGTGCCACCAGCCAGGGTCGTTACTCTGGAAACACCATATATTTT,CATSQGRYSGNTIYF
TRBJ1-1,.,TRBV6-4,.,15,TGTGCCAGCAGTGACCGGGCGGGGGTCGGCACTGAAGCTTTCTTT,CASSDRAGVGTEAFF
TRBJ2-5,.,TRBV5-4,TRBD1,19,TGTGCCAGCAGCTGGGTTCGTTGTTTTCGACAGGGGGGCCAAGAGACCCAGTACTTC,CASSWVRCFRQGGQETQYF
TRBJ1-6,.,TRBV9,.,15,TGTGCCAGCAGCGTAGTTCAGGGTGGGGATTCACCCCTCCACTTT,CASSVVQGGDSPLHF
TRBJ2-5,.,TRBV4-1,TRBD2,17,TGCGCCAGCAGCCCCTCCTCGGGGACTAGCGGGGAAGAGACCCAGTACTTC,CASSPSSGTSGEETQYF
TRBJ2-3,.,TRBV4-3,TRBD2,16,TGCGCCAGCAGCCAAGGATCAGGGAGGGGAACAGATACGCAGTATTTT,CASSQGSGRGTDTQYF
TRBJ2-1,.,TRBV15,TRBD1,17,TGTGCCACCAGCACGGACCGGGGCAGGGGGTCCTACAATGAGCAGTTCTTC,CATSTDRGRGSYNEQFF
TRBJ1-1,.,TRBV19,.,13,TGTGCCAGTAGTAGCCAGATGAACACTGAAGCTTTCTTT,CASSSQMNTEAFF
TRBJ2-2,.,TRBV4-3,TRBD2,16,TGCGCCAGCAGCCTTCGAGAGCGGGAGGGGAACGGGGAGCTGTTTTTT,CASSLREREGNGELFF
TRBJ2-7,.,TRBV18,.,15,TGTGCCAGCTCACAGTCGGCCGGGGCGGGGTACGAGCAGTACTTC,CASSQSAGAGYEQYF
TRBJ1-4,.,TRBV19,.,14,TGTGCCAGTAGTACGCCGGGATCGAATGAAAAACTGTTTTTT,CASSTPGSNEKLFF
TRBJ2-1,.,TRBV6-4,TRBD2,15,TGTGCCAGCAGTGACTCACTAGCGGGCTACAATGAGCAGTTCTTC,CASSDSLAGYNEQFF
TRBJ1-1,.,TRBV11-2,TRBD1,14,TGTGCCAGCAGCCCGGACAGGGAGAACACTGAAGCTTTCTTT,CASSPDRENTEAFF
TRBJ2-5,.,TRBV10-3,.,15,TGTGCCATCAGTGAGTCGGCGGCAGCGCAAGAGACCCAGTACTTC,CAISESAAAQETQYF
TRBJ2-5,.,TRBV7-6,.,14,TGTGCCAGCAGCTCCCAGGTGGGGCGAGAGACCCAGTACTTC,CASSSQVGRETQYF
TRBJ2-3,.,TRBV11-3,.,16,TGTGCCAGCAGCTTAATCAGCGATGCTGTTACAGATACGCAGTATTTT,CASSLISDAVTDTQYF